Presented here are 19 T cell receptor beta chains from one specimen sequenced in a study of T cells in Graves' hyperthyroidism and ophthalmopathy. RNA transcripts served as the template for amplifying TCR beta CDR3 regions. HTBI primers drove first-round RT-PCR of the TCR CDR3. TCRdb analysed the multiplex PCR reads with MiXCR anew, one entry per CDR3 protein. The sample shows about 560,000 distinct CDR3 sequences, approximately 15% of them seen only once. The specimen was blood. The receptor set was obtained from a woman aged 18-35 years with Graves' hyperthyroidism.

This clonotype was detected many times. V is TRBV12-3 or TRBV12-4 and J is TRBJ2-7; no reliable D call. V gave up 1 base and J gave up 0 bases, with 10 bases separating them. There are 15 residues in the CDR3. The CDR3, as DNA: TGTGCCAGCAGTTTAGGGGAAAGGACCTCCTACGAGCAGTACTTC. Amino acid sequence: CASSLGERTSYEQYF.

This clonotype was counted many times. The chain carries TRBV5-1 and TRBJ1-2, with D possibly matching TRBD1 (5 bases). Germline CDR1 is SGHRS and CDR2 is YFSETQ. The CDR3 is 14 residues long. V was cut by 2 bases and J by 2 bases, with 10 bases left in between. The CDR3 nucleotides read TGCGCCAGCAGCTTCGGGGGGGAAAACTATGGCTACACCTTC. Encoded protein: CASSFGGENYGYTF. Variable domain in full (rest from reference TRBV5-1 and TRBJ1-2): KAGVTQTPRYLIKTRGQQVTLSCSPISGHRSVSWYQQTPGQGLQFLFEYFSETQRNKGNFPGRFSGRQFSNSRSEMNVSTLELGDSALYLCASSFGGENYGYTFGSGTRLTVV.

This clonotype occurred many times. The chain joins TRBV3-1 to TRBJ1-3; D is undetermined. The CDR3 contains 14 residues. V was trimmed by 1 base and J by 5 bases, leaving 9 bases between them. CDR1 is LGHDT and CDR2 is YNNKEL in the germline V gene (reference sequence). The CDR3 sequence: CASSQGTARNTIYF. CDR3 DNA sequence: TGTGCCAGCAGCCAAGGAACAGCTAGAAACACCATATATTTT.

This clonotype was detected only a few times. The rearrangement links TRBV11-3 to TRBJ2-5; D might be TRBD1 (6 bases). Germline CDR1 is SGHNT and CDR2 is YENEEA. Between the trimmed V and J ends, which lost 1 base and 2 bases, there was a span of 11 bases. The CDR3 totals 15 residues. Here the CDR3 DNA reads TGTGCCAGCAGCTTAGTAGGGACACATCAAGAGACCCAGTACTTC. Residues: CASSLVGTHQETQYF.

This clonotype was counted at least ten times. The chain combines TRBV2 with TRBJ1-6, with D maybe TRBD1 (5 bases). Germline lookup yields CDR1 SNHLY and CDR2 FYNNEI. V gave up 5 bases and J gave up 8 bases, with 13 bases separating them. This CDR3 comprises 14 residues. CDR3 loop: CASSSQGGDSPLHF. The CDR3 region has the DNA TGTGCCAGCAGTTCCCAGGGTGGGGATTCACCCCTCCACTTT.

This clonotype turned up a few times. CDR3 region: CAWSVRGPYSYEQYF. For the CDR3, the DNA is TGTGCCTGGAGTGTACGGGGGCCCTACTCCTACGAGCAGTACTTC. The chain joins TRBV30 to TRBJ2-7; possibly TRBD1 or TRBD2 for D (6 bases each). The CDR3 length is 15 residues. CDR1 and CDR2 (germline): GTSNPN, SVGIG (reference sequence). V was trimmed by 0 bases and J by 0 bases, leaving 12 bases between them.

The V gene is TRBV6-1, the J gene TRBJ1-1, with D possibly being TRBD1 (5 bases). The V gene's germline CDR1 is MNHNS and CDR2 SASEGT. Trimming left V 7 bases short and J 2 bases short, with 14 bases between. The length of the CDR3 is 14 residues. The CDR3 reads CASTPQGFNTEAFF. The CDR3 DNA sequence: TGTGCCAGCACCCCCCAGGGTTTCAACACTGAAGCTTTCTTT.

CDR3: CASGSTGVGTEAFF. CDR3 DNA: TGTGCCAGCGGATCTACAGGGGTCGGCACTGAAGCTTTCTTT. V usage is TRBV7-8 and J usage is TRBJ1-1, with TRBD1 matching over 7 bases. V lost 8 bases, J lost 4 bases, and 10 bases stayed unmatched. The CDR3 consists of 14 residues. The V gene's germline CDR1 is SGHVS and CDR2 FQNEAQ.

The chain combines TRBV3-1 with TRBJ2-1; D is unresolved. Germline loops: CDR1 LGHDT, CDR2 YNNKEL (reference sequence). Trimming cost V 0 bases and J 10 bases, with 4 bases left between them. There are 11 residues in the CDR3. Written as DNA, the CDR3 is TGTGCCAGCAGCCAAGAAAGCGAGCAGTTCTTC. It translates to CASSQESEQFF.

This clonotype was seen many times. The gene calls are TRBV5-1 and TRBJ2-7; 9 bases are a match to TRBD1. Germline V gene data show CDR1 as SGHRS and CDR2 as YFSETQ. The CDR3 runs to 15 residues. After removal of 0 bases from V and 3 bases from J, the junction contained 4 bases not matched to a gene. Here the CDR3 reads CASSLEGTGYYEQYF. In DNA form, the CDR3 reads TGCGCCAGCAGCTTGGAGGGGACAGGGTACTACGAGCAGTACTTC.

The CDR3 sequence is CASSPPGQGAKNIQYF. The CDR3 DNA sequence: TGTGCCAGCTCACCACCGGGACAGGGGGCCAAAAACATTCAGTACTTC. This rearrangement joins TRBV18 to TRBJ2-4, with TRBD1 matching over 10 bases. Per the germline V gene, CDR1 is KGHSH and CDR2 is LQKENI. With 0 bases clipped from V and 1 base from J, the junction kept 0 bases outside the gene matches. The CDR3 is 16 amino acids.

This clonotype was observed a handful of times. The chain uses TRBV10-1 and TRBJ2-1, with 9 bases matching TRBD2. Per the germline V gene, CDR1 is WNHNN and CDR2 is SYGVQD (reference sequence). The CDR3 spans 15 residues. V lost 6 bases, J lost 4 bases, and 7 bases stayed unmatched. In nucleotides, the CDR3 is TGCGCCAGCAGCGCCGGGACTAGCAGATACAATGAGCAGTTCTTC. Its protein is CASSAGTSRYNEQFF.

Notes on this clonotype: A much bigger clone sits one base away, suggesting this may be a read error. J is TRBJ1-2 and V is TRBV7-2; TRBD1 matches at 7 bases. The CDR3 sequence is 15 residues long. CDR1 is SGHTA, CDR2 FQGNSA, per germline. The CDR3 sequence: CVSSRGDRYNYGYTF. The CDR3 nucleotides read TGTGTCAGCAGCCGTGGGGACAGATATAACTATGGCTACACCTTC.

The chain carries TRBV7-8 and TRBJ2-7; the match to TRBD2 covers 7 bases. V was pared by 7 bases and J by 2 bases, with 8 bases of the junction left unmatched. CDR3 length equals 14 residues. In germline, CDR1 is SGHVS, CDR2 FQNEAQ. CDR3 sequence: CASTRTGGPYEQYF. The CDR3, as DNA: TGTGCCAGCACCCGAACGGGAGGCCCCTACGAGCAGTACTTC.

There are many counts of this clonotype. The chain uses TRBV7-9 and TRBJ2-1; 12 positions match TRBD2. V gave up 7 bases and J gave up 4 bases; unmatched junction bases: 11. The CDR3 is 17 amino acids. Germline V gene data show CDR1 as SEHNR and CDR2 as FQNEAQ (reference sequence). The CDR3 DNA reads TGTGCCAGCACAGGGTGGATAGGGACTAGCGGGTACAATGAGCAGTTCTTC. This gives the protein CASTGWIGTSGYNEQFF.

This clonotype turned up a few times. The chain combines TRBV28 with TRBJ2-4, with D possibly being TRBD1 (6 bases). Trimming took off 6 bases at V and 1 base at J, with 19 bases between the two ends. This CDR3 spans 17 amino acids. CDR1 and CDR2 from the germline V gene are MDHEN and SYDVKM. In DNA form, the CDR3 reads TGTGCCAGCAGCCTCCCTTTCACAGGGACGGCCAAAAACATTCAGTACTTC. Residues: CASSLPFTGTAKNIQYF.

This clonotype was observed many times. The V call is TRBV28, the J call TRBJ2-1, with a possible D match to TRBD2 (7 bases). This CDR3 region has 16 residues. Deletions cut 3 bases from V and 2 bases from J, with 14 bases between. The germline V gene has CDR1 MDHEN and CDR2 SYDVKM. The CDR3 region is CASSFLRGAAYNEQFF. In nucleotides, the CDR3 is TGTGCCAGCAGTTTCCTCCGGGGGGCTGCCTACAATGAGCAGTTCTTC.

The table lists this clonotype with many counts. V and J are TRBV6-5 and TRBJ1-5, with D possibly matching TRBD1 (6 bases). There are 16 residues in the CDR3. CDR1 MNHEY and CDR2 SVGAGI come from the germline V gene. V gave up 4 bases and J gave up 6 bases, with 19 bases separating them. The CDR3 loop is CASSSGTNLVSQPQHF. The CDR3 nucleotides are TGTGCCAGCAGTTCCGGGACAAATCTCGTAAGTCAGCCCCAGCATTTT.

This clonotype came up once. The chain combines TRBV29-1 with TRBJ2-2; 7 bases map to TRBD2. The germline V gene has CDR1 SQVTM and CDR2 ANQGSEA. This CDR3 region has 12 residues. CDR3 loop: CRRESNTGELFF. As DNA, the CDR3 is TGCCGGCGGGAGTCCAACACCGGGGAGCTGTTTTTT.